Presented here are 3 T cell receptor beta chains from one specimen sequenced in a study of T cells in Graves' hyperthyroidism and ophthalmopathy. What was amplified from RNA transcripts were TCR beta CDR3 regions. A set of HTBI primers served as the primers for a first-round RT-PCR of the TCR CDR3. Via MiXCR, TCRdb re-called the multiplex PCR reads, giving one row per CDR3 protein. The table has about 98,000 distinct CDR3 sequences, roughly 39% seen once. Sample: peripheral blood or thyroid tissue (not recorded which). The receptors derive from a woman in her 30s with Graves' hyperthyroidism.

The chain couples TRBV7-8 to TRBJ1-2; TRBD1 aligns across 7 bases. V was pared by 3 bases and J by 5 bases, with 6 bases of the junction left unmatched. The CDR3 length is 14 residues. Germline lookup yields CDR1 SGHVS and CDR2 FQNEAQ. This CDR3 is CASSLSGTEYGYTF. CDR3 bases: TGTGCCAGCAGCTTGTCCGGGACAGAATATGGCTACACCTTC.

This clonotype occurred once. The chain links TRBV9 to TRBJ2-5; 9 nucleotides align to TRBD1. This CDR3 has 15 residues. Trimming took 4 bases from V and 5 from J; bases not matched to a gene: 9. CDR1 and CDR2 (germline): SGDLS, YYNGEE. The CDR3 loop is CASSLNRGREETQYF. CDR3 bases: TGTGCCAGCAGCTTGAACAGGGGGCGCGAGGAGACCCAGTACTTC.

This clonotype showed up many times. The chain links TRBV20-1 to TRBJ1-6; D is unresolved. The V gene's germline CDR1 is DFQATT and CDR2 SNEGSKA (reference sequence). Deletions cut 3 bases from V and 4 bases from J, with 16 bases between. The CDR3 extends over 16 amino acids. The DNA of the CDR3 is TGCAGTGCTAGTTCGGGAAAGTACCGGTATAATTCACCCCTCCACTTT. Residues: CSASSGKYRYNSPLHF.